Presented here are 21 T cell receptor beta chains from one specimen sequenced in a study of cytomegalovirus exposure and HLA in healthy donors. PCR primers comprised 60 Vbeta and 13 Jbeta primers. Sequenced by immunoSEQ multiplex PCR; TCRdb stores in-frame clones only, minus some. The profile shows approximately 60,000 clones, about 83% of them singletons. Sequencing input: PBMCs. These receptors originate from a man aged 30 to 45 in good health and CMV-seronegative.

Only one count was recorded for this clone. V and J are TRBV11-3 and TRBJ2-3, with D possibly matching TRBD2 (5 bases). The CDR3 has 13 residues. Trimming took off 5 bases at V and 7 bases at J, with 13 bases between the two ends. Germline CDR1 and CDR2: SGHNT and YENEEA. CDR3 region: CASSRADPNTQYF. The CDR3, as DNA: TGTGCCAGCAGCCGAGCGGACCCGAATACGCAGTATTTT.

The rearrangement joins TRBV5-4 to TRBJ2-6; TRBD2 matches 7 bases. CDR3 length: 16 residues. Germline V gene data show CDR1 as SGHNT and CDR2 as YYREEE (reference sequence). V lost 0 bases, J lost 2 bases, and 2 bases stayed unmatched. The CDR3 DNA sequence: TGTGCCAGCAGCTTGGGGGCGGGGGCTGGGGCCAACGTCCTGACTTTC. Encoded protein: CASSLGAGAGANVLTF.

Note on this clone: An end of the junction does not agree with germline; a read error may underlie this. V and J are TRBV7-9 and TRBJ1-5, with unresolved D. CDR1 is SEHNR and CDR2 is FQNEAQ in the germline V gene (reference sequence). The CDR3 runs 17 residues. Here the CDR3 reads CSSSLGWELDSNQPQHF. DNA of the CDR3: TGTTCCAGCAGCTTAGGGTGGGAGTTAGATAGCAATCAGCCCCAGCATTTT.

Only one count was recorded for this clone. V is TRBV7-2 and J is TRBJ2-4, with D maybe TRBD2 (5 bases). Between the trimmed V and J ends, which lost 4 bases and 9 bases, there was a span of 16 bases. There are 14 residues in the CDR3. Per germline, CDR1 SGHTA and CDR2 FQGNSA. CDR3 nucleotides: TGTGCCAGCAGCTCATATGGTCAGGCGGGCATTCAGTACTTC. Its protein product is CASSSYGQAGIQYF.

The CDR3 here is CASSLRSGQETQYF. CDR3 nucleotides: TGTGCCAGCAGCTTAAGGAGTGGGCAAGAGACCCAGTACTTC. The chain recombines TRBV7-3 with TRBJ2-5; D uncertain. CDR1 and CDR2 (germline): SGHTA, FQGTGA. The CDR3 is 14 amino acids. V dropped 1 base and J dropped 2 bases, with 8 bases sitting between them. Based on the CDR3 plus reference TRBV7-3 and TRBJ2-5, the full variable domain is GAGVSQTPSNKVTEKGKYVELRCDPISGHTALYWYRQSLGQGPEFLIYFQGTGAADDSGLPNDRFFAVRPEGSVSTLKIQRTERGDSAVYLCASSLRSGQETQYFGPGTRLLVL.

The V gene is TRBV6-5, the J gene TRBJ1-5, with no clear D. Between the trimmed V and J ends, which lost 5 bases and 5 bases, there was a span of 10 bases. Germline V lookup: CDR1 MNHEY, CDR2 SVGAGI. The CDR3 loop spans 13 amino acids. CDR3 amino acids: CASSPRRDQPQHF. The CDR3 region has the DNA TGTGCCAGCAGTCCCCGACGGGATCAGCCCCAGCATTTT.

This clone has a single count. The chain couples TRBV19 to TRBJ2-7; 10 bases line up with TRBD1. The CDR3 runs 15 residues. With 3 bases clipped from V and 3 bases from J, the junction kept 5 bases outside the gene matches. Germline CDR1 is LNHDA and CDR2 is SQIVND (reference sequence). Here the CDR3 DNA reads TGTGCCAGTAGTATGGGACAGGGGAAAGGCTACGAGCAGTACTTC. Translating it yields CASSMGQGKGYEQYF.

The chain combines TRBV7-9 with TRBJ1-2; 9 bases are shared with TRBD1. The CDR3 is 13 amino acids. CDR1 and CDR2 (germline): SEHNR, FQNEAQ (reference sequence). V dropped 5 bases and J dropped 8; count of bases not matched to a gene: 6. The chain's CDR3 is CASSAGTGLGYTF. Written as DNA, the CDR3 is TGTGCCAGCAGCGCCGGGACAGGGTTGGGCTACACCTTC.

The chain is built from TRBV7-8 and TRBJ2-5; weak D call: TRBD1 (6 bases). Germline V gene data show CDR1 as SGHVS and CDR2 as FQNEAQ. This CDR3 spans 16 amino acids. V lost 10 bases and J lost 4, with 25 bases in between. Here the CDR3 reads CAIRLEGERERETQYF. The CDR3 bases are TGTGCCATCCGTCTAGAGGGGGAGAGGGAGCGAGAGACCCAGTACTTC.

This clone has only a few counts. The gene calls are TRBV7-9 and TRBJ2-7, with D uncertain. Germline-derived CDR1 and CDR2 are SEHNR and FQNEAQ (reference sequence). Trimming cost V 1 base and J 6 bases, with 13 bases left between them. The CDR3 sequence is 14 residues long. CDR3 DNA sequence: TGTGCCAGCAGCTTAGTCACCGGTCCGGGCGAGCAGTACTTC. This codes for CASSLVTGPGEQYF. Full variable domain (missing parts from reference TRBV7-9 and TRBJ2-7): DTGVSQNPRHKITKRGQNVTFRCDPISEHNRLYWYRQTLGQGPEFLTYFQNEAQLEKSRLLSDRFSAERPKGSFSTLEIQRTEQGDSAMYLCASSLVTGPGEQYFGPGTRLTVT.

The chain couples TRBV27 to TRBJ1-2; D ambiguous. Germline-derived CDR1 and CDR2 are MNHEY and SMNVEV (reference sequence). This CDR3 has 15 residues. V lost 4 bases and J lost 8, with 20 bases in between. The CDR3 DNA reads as TGTGCCAGCAGTTCCGAGCGGCGTGCGGTTAAGGGCTACACCTTC. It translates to CASSSERRAVKGYTF.

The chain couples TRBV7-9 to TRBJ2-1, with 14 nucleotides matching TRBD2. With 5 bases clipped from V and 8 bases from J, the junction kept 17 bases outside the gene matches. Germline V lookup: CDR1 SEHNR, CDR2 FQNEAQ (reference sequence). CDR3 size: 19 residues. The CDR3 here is CASSLTSGRGARGYDEQFF. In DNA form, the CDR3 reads TGTGCCAGCAGCCTGACTAGCGGGAGGGGGGCCCGGGGTTACGATGAGCAGTTCTTC. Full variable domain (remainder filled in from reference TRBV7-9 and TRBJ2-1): DTGVSQNPRHKITKRGQNVTFRCDPISEHNRLYWYRQTLGQGPEFLTYFQNEAQLEKSRLLSDRFSAERPKGSFSTLEIQRTEQGDSAMYLCASSLTSGRGARGYDEQFFGPGTRLTVL.

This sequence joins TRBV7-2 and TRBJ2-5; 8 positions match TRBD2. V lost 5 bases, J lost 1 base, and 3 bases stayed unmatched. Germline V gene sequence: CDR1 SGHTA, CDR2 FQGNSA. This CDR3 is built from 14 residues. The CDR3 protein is CASSHGGGQETQYF. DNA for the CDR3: TGTGCCAGCAGCCACGGGGGGGGCCAAGAGACCCAGTACTTC.

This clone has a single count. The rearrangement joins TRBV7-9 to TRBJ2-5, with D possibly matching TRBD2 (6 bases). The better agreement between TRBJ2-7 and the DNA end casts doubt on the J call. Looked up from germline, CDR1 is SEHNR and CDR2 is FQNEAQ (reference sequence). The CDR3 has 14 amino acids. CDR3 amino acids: CASSFSSDAYEQYF. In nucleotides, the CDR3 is TGTGCCAGCAGCTTCTCTAGCGACGCCTACGAGCAGTACTTC.

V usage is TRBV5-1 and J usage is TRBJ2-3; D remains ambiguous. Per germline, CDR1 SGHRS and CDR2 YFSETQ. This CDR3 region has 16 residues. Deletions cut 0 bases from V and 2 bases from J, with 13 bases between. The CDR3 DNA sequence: TGCGCCAGCAGCTTGGGGGCTGGGCTTGTCACAGATACGCAGTATTTT. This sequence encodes CASSLGAGLVTDTQYF. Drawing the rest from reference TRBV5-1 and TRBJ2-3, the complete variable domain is KAGVTQTPRYLIKTRGQQVTLSCSPISGHRSVSWYQQTPGQGLQFLFEYFSETQRNKGNFPGRFSGRQFSNSRSEMNVSTLELGDSALYLCASSLGAGLVTDTQYFGPGTRLTVL.

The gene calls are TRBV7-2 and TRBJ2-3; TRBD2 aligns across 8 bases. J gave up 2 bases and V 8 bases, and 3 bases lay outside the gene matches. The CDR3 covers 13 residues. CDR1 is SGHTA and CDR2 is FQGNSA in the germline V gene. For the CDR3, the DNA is TGTGCCAGCGCACTAGCGGCCACAGATACGCAGTATTTT. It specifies CASALAATDTQYF.

The DNA of the CDR3 is TGCGCCAGCAGCCAGGGACAGGGGGGTCAGCCCCAGCATTTT. Encoded protein: CASSQGQGGQPQHF. The V and J genes are TRBV5-1 and TRBJ1-5, with TRBD1 identical over 11 bases. The CDR3 is made up of 14 amino acids. J was trimmed by 6 bases and V by 4 bases; bases with no gene match: 3. From germline, CDR1 is SGHRS and CDR2 YFSETQ.

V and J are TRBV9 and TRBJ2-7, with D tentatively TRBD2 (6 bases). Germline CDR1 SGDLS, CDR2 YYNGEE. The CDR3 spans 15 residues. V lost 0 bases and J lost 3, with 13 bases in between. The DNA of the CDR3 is TGTGCCAGCAGCGTAGACGGCGGGGCTAACTACGAGCAGTACTTC. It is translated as CASSVDGGANYEQYF.

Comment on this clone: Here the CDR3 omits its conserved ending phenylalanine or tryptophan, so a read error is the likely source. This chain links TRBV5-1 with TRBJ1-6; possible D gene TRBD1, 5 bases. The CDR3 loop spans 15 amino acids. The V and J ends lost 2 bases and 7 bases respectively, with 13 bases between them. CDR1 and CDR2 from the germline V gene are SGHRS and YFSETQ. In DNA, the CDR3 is TGCGCCAGCAGCTTAAGGGACCGGGGGAATTCACCCCTCCACCTT. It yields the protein CASSLRDRGNSPLHL.

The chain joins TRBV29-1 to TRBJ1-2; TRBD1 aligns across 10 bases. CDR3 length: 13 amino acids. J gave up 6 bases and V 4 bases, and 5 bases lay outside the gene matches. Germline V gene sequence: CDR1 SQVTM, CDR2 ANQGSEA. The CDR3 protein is CSVGDRGGNGYTF. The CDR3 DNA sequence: TGCAGCGTTGGGGACAGGGGAGGGAATGGCTACACCTTC.

Written as DNA, the CDR3 is TGTGCCAGAAGCCCCGCCGTCCGGGGGCGGGAGCTCGACGAGCAGTACTTC. It encodes CARSPAVRGRELDEQYF. The rearrangement joins TRBV5-3 to TRBJ2-7; possibly TRBD2 for D (7 bases). TRBV5-3 is sorted into the ORF group, with uncertain function. V lost 4 bases to trimming and J lost 5 bases, with 25 bases between them. This CDR3 is built from 17 residues.